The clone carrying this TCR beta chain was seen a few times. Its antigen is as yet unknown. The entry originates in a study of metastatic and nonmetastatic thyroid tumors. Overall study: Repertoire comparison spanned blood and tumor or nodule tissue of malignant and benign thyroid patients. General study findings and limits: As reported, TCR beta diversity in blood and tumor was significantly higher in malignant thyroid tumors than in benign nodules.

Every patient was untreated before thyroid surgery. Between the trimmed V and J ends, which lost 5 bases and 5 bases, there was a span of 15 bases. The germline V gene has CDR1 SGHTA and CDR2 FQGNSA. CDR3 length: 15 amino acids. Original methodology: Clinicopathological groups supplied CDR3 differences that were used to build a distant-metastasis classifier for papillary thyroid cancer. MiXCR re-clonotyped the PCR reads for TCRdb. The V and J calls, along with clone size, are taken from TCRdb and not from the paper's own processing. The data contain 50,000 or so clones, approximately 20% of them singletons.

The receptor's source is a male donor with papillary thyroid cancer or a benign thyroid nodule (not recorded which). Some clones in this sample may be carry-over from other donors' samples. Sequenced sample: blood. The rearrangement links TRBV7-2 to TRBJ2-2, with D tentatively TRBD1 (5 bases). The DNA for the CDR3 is TGTGCCAGCAGCCTAAATGGGGCTCGGACCGGGGAGCTGTTTTTT. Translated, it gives CASSLNGARTGELFF.